This T cell receptor beta chain emerged from a study of T cells after yellow fever vaccination. The CDR3 runs to 14 residues. Trimming left V 2 bases short and J 3 bases short, with 10 bases between. CDR1 is LNHNV, CDR2 YYDKDF, per germline (reference sequence). There are many counts of this clonotype. UMIs and a universal primer site were added when TCR cDNA was made by 5'RACE template switching. TCRdb itself ran the 5' RACE reads through MiXCR, one entry per CDR3 protein. The sample lists 250,000 to 400,000 distinct CDR3 sequences; about 4% were seen once. V is TRBV15 and J is TRBJ2-5, with D possibly being TRBD1 (6 bases). Specimen: PBMCs, collected 5 days after the yellow fever booster vaccination. The receptor's source is a man aged 18 to 29 who received the YFV17D yellow fever vaccine. CDR3: CATSRQGFEETQYF. For the CDR3, the DNA is TGTGCCACCAGCAGACAGGGGTTTGAAGAGACCCAGTACTTC.